The text below deals with one T cell receptor beta chain. Antigen: not known. The data are from a study of cytomegalovirus exposure and HLA in healthy donors. Whole-study findings and limits: The TCR clusters that emerged in the first cohort tended, a later analysis found, to co-occur in the 110 or so validation repertoires. The authors listed around 150 TCR beta chains as cytomegalovirus-associated.

The donors belonged to the approximately 120-subject validation cohort, separate from the roughly 710-subject first cohort. The protocol was immunoSEQ multiplex PCR, while the TCRdb copy is restricted to in-frame clones and leaves out a portion. Among 190,000 or so clones listed, 84% were seen once. Germline V gene data show CDR1 as SGDLS and CDR2 as YYNGEE. The CDR3 length is 15 residues. Trimming left V 2 bases short and J 5 bases short, with 16 bases between. The source material was PBMCs. The chain joins TRBV9 to TRBJ1-1; perhaps TRBD1 as D (5 bases). This TCR derives from a woman aged 25 to 39 in good health and CMV-seropositive. The CDR3, as DNA: TGTGCCAGCAGCGTTGTAGAGGGACTGGGTACTGAAGCTTTCTTT. This encodes CASSVVEGLGTEAFF.